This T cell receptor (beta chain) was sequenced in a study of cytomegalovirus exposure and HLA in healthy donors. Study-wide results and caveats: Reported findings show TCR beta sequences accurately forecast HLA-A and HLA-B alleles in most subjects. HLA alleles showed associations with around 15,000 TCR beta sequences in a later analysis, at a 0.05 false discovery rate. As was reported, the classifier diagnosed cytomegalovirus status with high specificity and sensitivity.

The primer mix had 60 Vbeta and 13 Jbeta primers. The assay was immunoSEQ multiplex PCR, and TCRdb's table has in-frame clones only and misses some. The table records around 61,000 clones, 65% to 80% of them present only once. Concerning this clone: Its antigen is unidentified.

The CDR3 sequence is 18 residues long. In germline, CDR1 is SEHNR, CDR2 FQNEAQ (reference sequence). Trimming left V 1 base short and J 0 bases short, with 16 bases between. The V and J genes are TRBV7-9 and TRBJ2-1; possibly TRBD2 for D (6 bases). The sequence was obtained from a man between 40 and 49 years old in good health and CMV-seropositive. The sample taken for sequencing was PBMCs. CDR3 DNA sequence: TGTGCCAGCAGCTTAGTAGAAGGTGAGCGGGTCTCCTACAATGAGCAGTTCTTC. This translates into CASSLVEGERVSYNEQFF.